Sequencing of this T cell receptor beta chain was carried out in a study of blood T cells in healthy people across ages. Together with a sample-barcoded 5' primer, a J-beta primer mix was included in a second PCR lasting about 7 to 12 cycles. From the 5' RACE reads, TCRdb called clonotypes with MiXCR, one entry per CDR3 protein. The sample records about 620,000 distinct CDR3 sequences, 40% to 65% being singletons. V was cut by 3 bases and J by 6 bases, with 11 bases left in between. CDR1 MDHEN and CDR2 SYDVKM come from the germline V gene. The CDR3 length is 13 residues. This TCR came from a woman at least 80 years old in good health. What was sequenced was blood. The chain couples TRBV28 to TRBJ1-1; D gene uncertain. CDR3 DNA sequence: TGTGCCAGCAGTTTGCCTGTTTTGGCTGAAGCTTTCTTT. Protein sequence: CASSLPVLAEAFF.